Listed below are T cell receptor beta chains from one sample, sequenced in a study of blood T cell repertoires in COVID-19. The data were produced by immunoSEQ multiplex PCR, yet TCRdb's version contains in-frame clones alone and is incomplete. The sample holds 130,000 or so clones; 84% are singletons and the top ten take more than 1.4%. Sequencing input: peripheral blood. All receptors derive from a man aged 60 to 75 with acute or convalescent COVID-19. The conserved cysteine and the conserved F or W are not part of the CDR3 here. A D gene is named only where the DNA matches it firmly.

-	TRBV5-6	TRBJ1-6	ASRMGGGPYNSPLH
TRBD1	TRBV5-1	TRBJ2-7	ASRRTGDFNEQY
-	TRBV19	TRBJ1-1	ASNKRTAETLNTEAF
TRBD2	TRBV10-3	TRBJ2-1	AISGLAGNEQF
TRBD1	TRBV4-2	TRBJ1-5	ASSQVKWGQSNQPQH
-	TRBV7-9	TRBJ1-1	ASSVSRVMNTEAF
-	TRBV21-1	TRBJ2-6	ASSKARISGANVLT
TRBD1	TRBV28	TRBJ1-4	ASSLGGQGAEKLF
TRBD1	TRBV28	TRBJ1-2	ASRIPGGARGYT
TRBD1	TRBV9	TRBJ1-1	ASSVGQGAKTEAF
TRBD1	TRBV19	TRBJ1-1	ASSLGRAGGGNTEAF
-	TRBV18	TRBJ1-2	ASSPPNQSWGYT
TRBD2	TRBV3-1/TRBV3-2	TRBJ2-1	ASSQDTSGRVKF
TRBD1	TRBV5-1	TRBJ2-7	ASSLQTGYEQY
TRBD1	TRBV7-9	TRBJ2-1	ASLPGTGMVGAYNEQF
TRBD1	TRBV30	TRBJ1-5	AWSRPGGARGNQPQH
-	TRBV5-1	TRBJ2-7	ASSPSGYEQY
-	TRBV30	TRBJ2-7	AWHREYEQY
-	TRBV7-8	TRBJ1-1	ASSPGLISGAF
TRBD2	TRBV6-6	TRBJ2-2	ASRLSGMGTGELF
-	TRBV15	TRBJ1-2	ATSRPDSHYGYT
TRBD1	TRBV9	TRBJ1-2	ASSAQTGRDYGYT
-	TRBV5-1	TRBJ1-2	ASSAENRVHGYT
TRBD2	TRBV10-1	TRBJ2-1	ASSENRLAGGPTWGNEQF
TRBD2	TRBV5-1	TRBJ2-2	ASSEGLAGTGELF
TRBD2	TRBV15	TRBJ2-7	ATSRGGGIPEQY
-	TRBV27	TRBJ1-3	ASSLEPRGLPGNTIY
-	TRBV5-1	TRBJ2-7	ASSLGLTGFYEQY